This T cell receptor beta chain emerged from a study of graft-versus-host responses after intestinal transplantation (dated by TCRdb to the early 2020s). About the full investigation: The transplants that recipients received were multivisceral, liver-intestinal, or isolated intestinal. Every recipient was given anti-thymocyte globulin induction, followed by 3 to 4 years of maintenance tacrolimus and steroids. Graft-versus-host and host-versus-graft alloreactive T cell clones were tracked in the graft, circulation and bone marrow after intestinal transplantation using bulk TCR-beta CDR3 sequencing. To identify alloreactive clones, pre-transplant mixed lymphocyte reaction products were sequenced and then compared with unstimulated pre-transplant donor and recipient T cells. A cohort of about 25 intestinal transplant recipients, including one retransplant, was enrolled, and a few patients lacking pretransplant specimens were excluded. A peak of at least 4% donor T cells among recipient peripheral blood mononuclear cells was the definition used for donor T cell macrochimerism. Rather than going through the commercial service, samples from three later patients were sequenced in-house on an Illumina MiSeq and processed with MiXCR.

The library was produced with the immunoSEQ multiplex PCR assay. In most patients, genomic DNA was isolated using the Qiagen DNeasy Blood and Tissue Kit and sent frozen to Adaptive Biotechnologies for TCR sequencing. High-throughput TCR-beta CDR3 sequencing of genomic DNA from most patients was performed by Adaptive Biotechnologies. The paper's processing steps were these. TCR sequencing data were retrieved from Adaptive's ImmunoSEQ software for around 18 patients, whereas a few other patients were processed with MiXCR and VDJtools. To correct CD4 versus CD8 sorting errors, any sequence found in both subsets at a frequency ratio below 5:1 was removed. CDR3 nucleotide sequences shared by donor and recipient were removed because the origin of these sequences could not be assigned. To be classed as alloreactive, a clone needed at least 2-fold expansion over unstimulated cells and a minimum CFSE-low frequency of 0.002% (template counts) or 0.001% (read counts). Mappable clones were those detected in sequenced pre-transplant spleen, lymph node, or MLR CFSE-low populations of the donor or recipient. Cumulative frequency of alloreactive clones was calculated as a percentage of all sequences weighted by copy number. As stored in TCRdb, this immuneACCESS dataset retains in-frame rearrangements with V and J assigned. A fraction of the clones does not appear; measured against another copy, unresolved V genes explain less than half of the discrepancy, and the remainder lacks a known reason. V, J and clone size were drawn from that table, and D and trimming were deduced from the DNA. In all, the sample holds about 78,000 clones, and around 86% of those were seen once. The ten largest clonotypes hold roughly 8% of the sample.

The paper as a whole reports these results and caveats: Patients with donor T cell macrochimerism had high GvH to HvG T cell clonal ratios in their allografts. GvH clones were detected in recipient bone marrow, and some appeared earlier in ileal mucosa or blood, consistent with an intestinal mucosal origin. The relatively low number and heterogeneity of intestinal transplant patients limited the conclusions. Peak levels of circulating GvH clones were associated with declines in HvG clones early after transplant.

Concerning this clone: There is no known antigen for this receptor. No per-base quality is available; no much larger clone lies one base away.

Taken with the paper, the label for time point translates to: cells obtained before transplantation from donor or recipient. CD3+CD4+ and CD3+CD8+ populations were FACS-sorted from unstimulated pre-transplant donor and recipient cells taken from spleen or lymph nodes. This clonotype was sampled from a human donor who was the organ donor for an intestinal transplant. Sequences were derived from unstimulated CD8+ T cells sorted from spleen or lymph node cells, sampled before transplant.

The CDR3 protein sequence reads: CATSSSSGGTDTQYF. The bases are TGTGCCACCAGCTCTTCTTCCGGAGGCACAGATACGCAGTATTTT. Here the chain combines TRBV15 and TRBJ2-3, with no confidently assigned D gene. Taken from cysteine to phenylalanine, the CDR3 has 15 residues. The sequence is cut down to CDR3 DNA, 45 bases in frame from base 1. Deletion took 5 bases off V and 1 base off J, with a span of 13 bases between the germline ends. CDR1 and CDR2 are read off the germline V gene (reference sequence) as LNHNV and YYDKDF.